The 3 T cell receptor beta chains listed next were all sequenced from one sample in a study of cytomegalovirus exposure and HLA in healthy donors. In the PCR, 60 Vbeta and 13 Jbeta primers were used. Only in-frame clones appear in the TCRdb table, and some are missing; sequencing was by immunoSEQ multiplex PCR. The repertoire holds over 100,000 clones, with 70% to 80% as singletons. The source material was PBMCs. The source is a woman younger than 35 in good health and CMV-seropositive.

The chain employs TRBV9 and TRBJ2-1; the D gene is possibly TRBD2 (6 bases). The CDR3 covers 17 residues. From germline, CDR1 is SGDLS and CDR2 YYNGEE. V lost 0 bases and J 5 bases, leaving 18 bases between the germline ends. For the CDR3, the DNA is TGTGCCAGCAGCGTAGGGCTCCGCGGGGAGTACAACAATGAGCAGTTCTTC. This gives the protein CASSVGLRGEYNNEQFF.

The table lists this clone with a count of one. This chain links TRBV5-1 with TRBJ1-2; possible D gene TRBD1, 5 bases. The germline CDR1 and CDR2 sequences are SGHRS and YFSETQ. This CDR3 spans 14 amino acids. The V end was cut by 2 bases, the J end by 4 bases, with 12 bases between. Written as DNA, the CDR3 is TGCGCCAGCAGCTTCGACAGCCCAAGCTATGGCTACACCTTC. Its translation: CASSFDSPSYGYTF. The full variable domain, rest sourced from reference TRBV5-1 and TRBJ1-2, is KAGVTQTPRYLIKTRGQQVTLSCSPISGHRSVSWYQQTPGQGLQFLFEYFSETQRNKGNFPGRFSGRQFSNSRSEMNVSTLELGDSALYLCASSFDSPSYGYTFGSGTRLTVV.

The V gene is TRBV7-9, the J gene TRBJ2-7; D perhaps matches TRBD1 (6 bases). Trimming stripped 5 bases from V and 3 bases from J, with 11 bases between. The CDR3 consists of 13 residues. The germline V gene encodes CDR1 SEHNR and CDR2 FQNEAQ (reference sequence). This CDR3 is CASSPRRGYEQYF. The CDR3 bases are TGTGCCAGCAGCCCACGCAGGGGCTACGAGCAGTACTTC.